These T cell receptor beta chains were read from a single sample in a study of blood T cell repertoires in COVID-19. TCRdb's copy holds only in-frame clones and misses some; the assay was immunoSEQ multiplex PCR. The sample lists about 170,000 clones, 80% to 95% occurring once. The sample taken for sequencing was peripheral blood. The receptors derive from a woman aged 50 to 60 with acute or convalescent COVID-19. The CDR3 runs from the conserved cysteine through the conserved F or W. A D gene is named only where the DNA matches it firmly. Size values are once, few and many counts, or a class for expanded clones, and some rows have none.

D	size	J	V	CDR3	DNA
-	-	TRBJ2-1	TRBV6-5	CASSLRDPSYNEQFF	TGTGCCAGCAGTCTCCGGGATCCCTCCTACAATGAGCAGTTCTTC
-	-	TRBJ1-5	TRBV18	CASSPTSNSNQPQHF	TGTGCCAGCTCACCAACCAGTAATAGCAATCAGCCCCAGCATTTT
TRBD2	-	TRBJ2-3	TRBV29-1	CSVAPTGTTSTDTQYF	TGCAGCGTTGCACCTACCGGGACTACCAGCACAGATACGCAGTATTTT
-	-	TRBJ1-2	TRBV6-5	CASTPDRRYGYTF	TGTGCCAGCACTCCAGACAGGAGATATGGCTACACCTTC
TRBD1	-	TRBJ1-1	TRBV28	CASRHPRQGAEAFF	TGTGCCAGCAGGCACCCCCGACAGGGGGCTGAAGCTTTCTTT
-	once	TRBJ1-2	TRBV28	CASSPPPYRVVYGYTF	TGTGCCAGCAGTCCCCCCCCGTACAGGGTTGTCTATGGCTACACCTTC
TRBD2	-	TRBJ2-7	TRBV4-1	CASSQESAGGLLFNLYEQYF	TGCGCCAGCAGCCAAGAGTCGGCGGGAGGCCTCCTGTTTAACCTCTACGAGCAGTACTTC
TRBD1	-	TRBJ2-7	TRBV15	CATRKPGTGSEQYF	TGTGCCACCAGGAAACCCGGGACAGGGTCCGAGCAGTACTTC
-	-	TRBJ2-3	TRBV27	CASSFESSTDTQYF	TGTGCCAGCAGTTTTGAGTCTAGCACAGATACGCAGTATTTT
-	-	TRBJ2-1	TRBV11-2	CASSLKTGHEQFF	TGTGCCAGCAGCTTAAAAACAGGGCATGAGCAGTTCTTC
-	-	TRBJ1-1	TRBV30	CAWNRGNTEAFF	TGTGCCTGGAATCGGGGGAACACTGAAGCTTTCTTT
-	-	TRBJ1-4	TRBV12-3/TRBV12-4	CASSFGGHEKLFF	TGTGCCAGCAGTTTCGGGGGGCATGAAAAACTGTTTTTT
-	-	TRBJ2-3	TRBV29-1	CSSREGTASTDTQYF	TGCAGCTCACGGGAGGGGACAGCTAGCACAGATACGCAGTATTTT
TRBD1	-	TRBJ1-5	TRBV15	CATRPGGGNQPQHF	TGTGCCACCAGACCAGGGGGCGGCAATCAGCCCCAGCATTTT
TRBD1	-	TRBJ1-2	TRBV6-5	CASSYTKTGGKTGYTF	TGTGCCAGCAGTTACACCAAGACAGGGGGCAAGACTGGCTACACCTTC
-	-	TRBJ2-3	TRBV7-9	CASNGGLAPYAQYF	TGTGCCAGCAACGGAGGGCTAGCTCCCTATGCGCAGTATTTT
TRBD2	-	TRBJ2-1	TRBV6-2/TRBV6-3	CASSSRTSGKFRVEQFF	TGTGCCAGCAGTTCCCGGACTAGCGGGAAATTTCGGGTTGAGCAGTTCTTC
TRBD1	-	TRBJ1-2	TRBV28	CASSIPTGNGYTF	TGTGCCAGCAGTATTCCGACAGGGAATGGCTACACCTTC
TRBD2	-	TRBJ2-5	TRBV2	CASHWGGQETQYF	TGTGCCAGCCACTGGGGGGGACAAGAGACCCAGTACTTC